The present TCR beta chain was sequenced within a study of tumor-infiltrating lymphocytes in oesophageal squamous cell carcinoma. Germline values: CDR1 SGHVS, CDR2 FQNEAQ. Trimming removed 5 bases from V and 5 bases from J, with 19 bases in between. CDR3 size: 16 residues. TCRdb processed the PCR reads anew with MiXCR; each CDR3 protein has one entry. The sample lists just over 15,000 distinct CDR3 sequences, approximately 50% occurring once. The V and J genes are TRBV7-8 and TRBJ2-1; D is perhaps TRBD2 (6 bases). This sequence originates from a male donor with esophageal squamous cell carcinoma. The sample consisted of esophageal tumor tissue. The CDR3 region has the DNA TGTGCCAGCAGCCACCCCACTAGCAACGAAGACAATGAGCAGTTCTTC. Its translation: CASSHPTSNEDNEQFF.